This TCR beta chain was retrieved from a study of T cells in Graves' hyperthyroidism and ophthalmopathy. Study-wide results and limits: A model of 13 V-J pairs discriminated ophthalmopathy from stable hyperthyroidism. Among clonotypes expanded in thyroid above 0.001, most were also found in blood.

Patients with uncontrolled infections, other autoimmune diseases, pregnancy or lactation were excluded. About this clonotype itself: Its target is not known.

There were TCR beta CDR3 regions amplified from RNA transcripts. In the first-round RT-PCR of the TCR CDR3, the HTBI primer set was used. TCRdb re-analysed the multiplex PCR reads in MiXCR, keeping a single row per CDR3 protein. The table includes about 320,000 distinct CDR3 sequences, over 15% detected once. V lost 3 bases, J lost 10 bases, and 10 bases stayed unmatched. The CDR3 extends over 15 amino acids. Germline V lookup: CDR1 LNHDA, CDR2 SQIVND (reference sequence). The V and J genes are TRBV19 and TRBJ2-1; 9 nucleotides align to TRBD2. The source material was blood. The receptor was derived from a man aged 25-45 years with Graves' hyperthyroidism. CDR3: CASSILAGVPREQFF. The CDR3 DNA follows: TGTGCCAGTAGTATTTTAGCGGGAGTTCCCCGAGAGCAGTTCTTC. Looking up the rest from reference TRBV19 and TRBJ2-1 gives the full variable domain: DGGITQSPKYLFRKEGQNVTLSCEQNLNHDAMYWYRQDPGQGLRLIYYSQIVNDFQKGDIAEGYSVSREKKESFPLTVTSAQKNPTAFYLCASSILAGVPREQFFGPGTRLTVL.